The 23 T cell receptor beta chains listed next were all sequenced from one sample in a study of T cells expressing NK-cell markers. TCRdb reprocessed the 5' RACE reads and stores each CDR3 protein as one record, lacking DNA. This listing includes about 140,000 distinct CDR3 sequences. The sequenced sample consisted of blood T cells: a sorted CD56 or NKG2C T cell subset, CD4+ or CD8+ T cells, or bulk PBMC T cells (not recorded which). These receptors were collected from a man between 18 and 29 years old in good health.

The gene calls are TRBV3-1 and TRBJ2-7; TCRdb names TRBD1, which stays unverified in the absence of DNA. Germline assignment: CDR1 LGHDT and CDR2 YNNKEL (reference sequence). The CDR3 totals 17 residues. The CDR3 sequence: CASSPVDPRQGGYEQYF.

This chain uses TRBV20-1 with TRBJ2-7; lacking DNA, the TRBD1 call made by TCRdb goes unchecked. CDR3 length: 16 residues. CDR1 is DFQATT, CDR2 SNEGSKA, per germline (reference sequence). This chain's CDR3 is CSARDPGQGDPYEQYF.

The J gene is TRBJ1-1, the V gene TRBV25-1; TCRdb names TRBD1, which stays unverified in the absence of DNA. The germline V gene encodes CDR1 MGHDK and CDR2 SYGVNS. The CDR3 totals 13 residues. CDR3 in amino acids: CASSVGDSTEAFF.

CDR3 sequence reads: CASRGTGALGETQYF. The chain employs TRBV2 and TRBJ2-5; TCRdb lists TRBD1, though no DNA is available to test this call. This CDR3 has 15 amino acids. Germline CDR1 is SNHLY and CDR2 is FYNNEI.

The CDR3: CASSLRWEGLGNEQFF. V and J are TRBV5-5 and TRBJ2-1; TCRdb's D call of TRBD2 is untestable without DNA. CDR3 length: 16 amino acids. The germline V gene has CDR1 SGHKS and CDR2 YYEKEE (reference sequence).

The V gene is TRBV25-1, the J gene TRBJ2-3; as DNA is missing, the TRBD2 call by TCRdb cannot be tested. Germline CDR1 reads MGHDK; CDR2 reads SYGVNS. CDR3 length equals 16 residues. The CDR3 sequence is CASSENRLAGADTQYF.

The chain uses TRBV19 and TRBJ1-2; there is no DNA to check the TCRdb D call of TRBD1. The CDR3 length is 11 residues. CDR1 LNHDA and CDR2 SQIVND come from the germline V gene (reference sequence). CDR3 sequence: CASSSTGGYTF.

J is TRBJ1-1 and V is TRBV20-1; TCRdb lists TRBD1, though no DNA is available to test this call. Germline-derived CDR1 and CDR2 are DFQATT and SNEGSKA (reference sequence). This CDR3 spans 16 amino acids. Here the CDR3 reads CSARVIRGATDTEAFF.

This chain joins TRBV12-3 or TRBV12-4 and TRBJ2-3; TCRdb outputs TRBD1, but without DNA this stays unchecked. This CDR3 comprises 17 residues. CDR3 in amino acids: CASSLDGQGAITDTQYF.

The chain joins TRBV12-3 or TRBV12-4 to TRBJ2-3; checking the TCRdb D call of TRBD1 is not possible without DNA. The CDR3 spans 13 residues. The CDR3 is CASSLAGADTQYF.

The V and J genes are TRBV12-3 or TRBV12-4 and TRBJ1-4. The CDR3 has 15 residues. CDR3 in amino acids: CASSRTTGTNEKLFF.

The chain couples TRBV6-1 to TRBJ2-7; TCRdb reports TRBD1, a call that lacks DNA to check it against. The CDR3 consists of 19 residues. Germline-derived CDR1 and CDR2 are MNHNS and SASEGT. CDR3 amino acids: CASSRRPGQGFSPYLEQYF.

The chain links TRBV16 to TRBJ2-4. The CDR3 totals 14 residues. Germline CDR1 reads KGHSY; CDR2 reads FQNENV. The CDR3 loop reads CASSQTGAKNIQYF.

The J gene is TRBJ1-2, the V gene TRBV10-3; TCRdb calls TRBD1, which cannot be checked without DNA. Germline V gene data show CDR1 as ENHRY and CDR2 as SYGVKD. The CDR3 extends over 14 amino acids. The CDR3 loop reads CAISEGTDYYGYTF.

The chain carries TRBV4-3 and TRBJ2-7; no DNA is available, so the TRBD2 call from TCRdb remains unchecked. There are 16 residues in the CDR3. The germline V gene has CDR1 LGHNA and CDR2 YSLEER. The CDR3 reads CASSQEGSGKTYEQYF.

The chain uses TRBV24-1 and TRBJ2-7; the TCRdb call, TRBD1, lacks DNA for checking. Germline V gene sequence: CDR1 KGHDR, CDR2 SFDVKD. This CDR3 has 15 amino acids. This chain's CDR3 is CATSDNRGQNYEQYF.

The V gene is TRBV11-3, the J gene TRBJ2-1; no DNA is available, so the TRBD2 call from TCRdb remains unchecked. The germline gives CDR1 SGHNT, CDR2 YENEEA. The CDR3 spans 14 residues. CDR3 amino acids: CASSLPSGGNEQFF.

The chain carries TRBV6-2 or TRBV6-3 and TRBJ2-6; TCRdb designates TRBD1, a call that cannot be tested without DNA. Per germline, CDR1 MNHEY and CDR2 SVGEGT. This CDR3 comprises 14 residues. The CDR3 region is CASRAPLRANVLTF.

The chain carries TRBV20-1 and TRBJ2-7; the TRBD1 assignment by TCRdb is unverifiable without DNA. The CDR3 spans 14 residues. From germline, CDR1 is DFQATT and CDR2 SNEGSKA (reference sequence). CDR3 in amino acids: CSATPSIDAYEQYF.

CDR3 sequence reads: CSVEDRDMGSGEAFF. This chain connects TRBV29-1 to TRBJ1-1. This CDR3 region has 15 residues. From germline, CDR1 is SQVTM and CDR2 ANQGSEA.

This chain's CDR3 is CASSQTRAGSDNEQFF. The chain recombines TRBV4-1 with TRBJ2-1; the TCRdb call, TRBD2, lacks DNA for checking. The length of the CDR3 is 16 residues. Germline V CDR1 and CDR2: MGHRA, YSYEKL.

The chain links TRBV5-5 to TRBJ1-2; with no DNA, the TCRdb D assignment of TRBD1 cannot be verified. Germline loops: CDR1 SGHKS, CDR2 YYEKEE (reference sequence). The CDR3 is 16 amino acids. The CDR3 loop is CASSSVRGRDAYGYTF.

The gene calls are TRBV29-1 and TRBJ2-7; the TRBD2 assignment by TCRdb is unverifiable without DNA. The germline CDR1 and CDR2 sequences are SQVTM and ANQGSEA. There are 15 residues in the CDR3. CDR3 sequence reads: CSVETDVVAPYEQYF.